The rows below give T cell receptor beta chains drawn from one sample of a study of blood T cell repertoires in COVID-19. The data were produced by immunoSEQ multiplex PCR, yet TCRdb's version contains in-frame clones alone and is incomplete. The table has 100,000 to 150,000 clones, roughly three quarters seen once. The specimen was peripheral blood. The receptors come from a woman in her sixties or seventies with acute or convalescent COVID-19. Each CDR3 is given with its conserved first and last residue. A D gene is named only where the DNA matches it firmly. Expanded clones get a size class; other rows say once, few or many, or leave the size out.

J gene: TRBJ2-2; D gene: TRBD1; V gene: TRBV6-5; clone size: -; CDR3 protein: CASSTGTGDTGELFF; CDR3 DNA: TGTGCCAGCAGCACCGGGACAGGGGATACCGGGGAGCTGTTTTTT
J gene: TRBJ2-7; D gene: TRBD1; V gene: TRBV5-1; clone size: -; CDR3 protein: CASSSGPGGTYEQYF; CDR3 DNA: TGCGCCAGCAGTTCCGGGCCAGGGGGAACCTACGAGCAGTACTTC
J gene: TRBJ2-2; D gene: TRBD2; V gene: TRBV25-1; clone size: -; CDR3 protein: CASSEYGRETTGELFF; CDR3 DNA: TGTGCCAGCAGTGAATACGGGAGGGAAACCACCGGGGAGCTGTTTTTT
J gene: TRBJ1-2; D gene: -; V gene: TRBV10-3; clone size: -; CDR3 protein: CAARDTLVYGYTF; CDR3 DNA: TGTGCCGCCCGGGACACGCTAGTCTATGGCTACACCTTC
J gene: TRBJ1-5; D gene: -; V gene: TRBV6-5; clone size: -; CDR3 protein: CASSYEGSNQPQHF; CDR3 DNA: TGTGCCAGCAGTTACGAGGGTAGCAATCAGCCCCAGCATTTT
J gene: TRBJ1-1; D gene: -; V gene: TRBV9; clone size: -; CDR3 protein: CASSARGTEAFF; CDR3 DNA: TGTGCCAGCAGCGCCCGGGGTACTGAAGCTTTCTTT
J gene: TRBJ1-1; D gene: TRBD1; V gene: TRBV6-5; clone size: few; CDR3 protein: CASSTRQGDTEAFF; CDR3 DNA: TGTGCCAGCAGTACAAGACAGGGGGACACTGAAGCTTTCTTT
J gene: TRBJ2-3; D gene: TRBD2; V gene: TRBV6-1; clone size: -; CDR3 protein: CASSEVGGTDTQYF; CDR3 DNA: TGTGCCAGCAGTGAAGTGGGGGGGACAGATACGCAGTATTTT
J gene: TRBJ2-3; D gene: -; V gene: TRBV12-3/TRBV12-4; clone size: -; CDR3 protein: CASSLGLLDTQYF; CDR3 DNA: TGTGCCAGCAGTTTAGGGCTTCTAGATACGCAGTATTTT
J gene: TRBJ2-3; D gene: -; V gene: TRBV7-8; clone size: -; CDR3 protein: CASSFQDWSDTQYF; CDR3 DNA: TGTGCCAGCAGCTTCCAAGACTGGTCCGATACGCAGTATTTT
J gene: TRBJ1-5; D gene: TRBD1; V gene: TRBV28; clone size: -; CDR3 protein: CASSDRAYQPQHF; CDR3 DNA: TGTGCCAGCTCAGACAGGGCCTATCAGCCCCAGCATTTT
J gene: TRBJ2-2; D gene: TRBD2; V gene: TRBV7-8; clone size: -; CDR3 protein: CASSLVTGGTGELFF; CDR3 DNA: TGTGCCAGCAGCTTAGTTACGGGGGGCACCGGGGAGCTGTTTTTT
J gene: TRBJ1-3; D gene: -; V gene: TRBV7-8; clone size: -; CDR3 protein: CASSPMTGSGNTIYF; CDR3 DNA: TGTGCCAGCAGCCCCATGACAGGCTCTGGAAACACCATATATTTT
J gene: TRBJ1-2; D gene: TRBD1; V gene: TRBV14; clone size: -; CDR3 protein: CASSPGQVYLDGYTF; CDR3 DNA: TGTGCCAGCAGCCCTGGACAGGTTTATTTAGATGGCTACACCTTC
J gene: TRBJ1-2; D gene: TRBD1; V gene: TRBV5-1; clone size: large; CDR3 protein: CASSYTGGYGYTF; CDR3 DNA: TGCGCCAGCAGCTACACAGGGGGTTATGGCTACACCTTC
J gene: TRBJ1-1; D gene: -; V gene: TRBV5-6; clone size: -; CDR3 protein: CASSPGGSNTEAFF; CDR3 DNA: TGTGCCAGCAGCCCCGGCGGGTCAAACACTGAAGCTTTCTTT
J gene: TRBJ2-7; D gene: -; V gene: TRBV6-6; clone size: few; CDR3 protein: CASSPPRGQTYEQYF; CDR3 DNA: TGTGCCAGCAGTCCCCCTCGGGGACAAACCTACGAGCAGTACTTC
J gene: TRBJ2-3; D gene: -; V gene: TRBV2; clone size: few; CDR3 protein: CASSPWTSTDTQYF; CDR3 DNA: TGTGCCAGCAGTCCCTGGACTAGCACAGATACGCAGTATTTT
J gene: TRBJ2-3; D gene: TRBD2; V gene: TRBV5-1; clone size: -; CDR3 protein: CASSLGAGGSDTQYF; CDR3 DNA: TGCGCCAGCAGCTTGGGGGCGGGAGGGTCGGATACGCAGTATTTT
J gene: TRBJ2-7; D gene: TRBD2; V gene: TRBV2; clone size: many; CDR3 protein: CASSEVMSLAVTSYEQYF; CDR3 DNA: TGTGCCAGCAGTGAAGTAATGTCGCTAGCGGTAACCTCCTACGAGCAGTACTTC
J gene: TRBJ2-2; D gene: TRBD2; V gene: TRBV19; clone size: few; CDR3 protein: CASSVSGAYTGELFF; CDR3 DNA: TGTGCCAGTTCAGTTAGCGGGGCCTACACCGGGGAGCTGTTTTTT
J gene: TRBJ2-7; D gene: TRBD2; V gene: TRBV18; clone size: once; CDR3 protein: CASSPTSTHEQYF; CDR3 DNA: TGTGCCAGCTCACCGACTAGCACCCACGAGCAGTACTTC
J gene: TRBJ2-1; D gene: -; V gene: TRBV7-3; clone size: -; CDR3 protein: CASSLTRSIYDYNEQFF; CDR3 DNA: TGTGCCAGCAGCTTAACGAGGTCAATATACGACTACAATGAGCAGTTCTTC
J gene: TRBJ2-5; D gene: TRBD2; V gene: TRBV19; clone size: -; CDR3 protein: CASSIVEASGLQETQYF; CDR3 DNA: TGTGCCAGTAGTATAGTGGAGGCTAGCGGGCTCCAAGAGACCCAGTACTTC
J gene: TRBJ1-1; D gene: -; V gene: TRBV28; clone size: once; CDR3 protein: CASSSPLGTGTEAFF; CDR3 DNA: TGTGCCAGCAGTTCCCCTTTAGGGACTGGCACTGAAGCTTTCTTT
J gene: TRBJ2-5; D gene: -; V gene: TRBV15; clone size: few; CDR3 protein: CATSRDSQETQYF; CDR3 DNA: TGTGCCACCAGCAGAGACAGCCAAGAGACCCAGTACTTC
J gene: TRBJ1-1; D gene: -; V gene: TRBV27; clone size: -; CDR3 protein: CASSIAGRRSAASKAFF; CDR3 DNA: TGTGCCAGCAGTATCGCGGGCAGAAGGTCAGCTGCCAGCAAAGCTTTCTTT
J gene: TRBJ2-1; D gene: TRBD2; V gene: TRBV30; clone size: -; CDR3 protein: CAWGSGTKYNEQFF; CDR3 DNA: TGTGCCTGGGGGAGCGGGACCAAGTACAATGAGCAGTTCTTC
J gene: TRBJ2-1; D gene: TRBD2; V gene: TRBV9; clone size: -; CDR3 protein: CASSGTSGSYNEQFF; CDR3 DNA: TGTGCCAGCAGCGGGACTAGCGGCTCCTACAATGAGCAGTTCTTC
J gene: TRBJ2-5; D gene: TRBD1; V gene: TRBV5-1; clone size: -; CDR3 protein: CASSDGDRIRETQYF; CDR3 DNA: TGCGCCAGCAGCGACGGGGACAGAATACGAGAGACCCAGTACTTC
J gene: TRBJ2-2; D gene: TRBD1; V gene: TRBV3-1/TRBV3-2; clone size: few; CDR3 protein: CASRQGSTGELFF; CDR3 DNA: TGTGCCAGCCGACAGGGATCGACCGGGGAGCTGTTTTTT
J gene: TRBJ2-3; D gene: -; V gene: TRBV12-3/TRBV12-4; clone size: once; CDR3 protein: CASTPGNTDTQYF; CDR3 DNA: TGTGCCAGCACACCGGGGAACACAGATACGCAGTATTTT
J gene: TRBJ1-4; D gene: -; V gene: TRBV5-6; clone size: few; CDR3 protein: CASSFPLQGRKGRSEKLFF; CDR3 DNA: TGTGCCAGCAGCTTCCCCTTACAGGGCCGGAAGGGCCGTTCTGAAAAACTGTTTTTT
J gene: TRBJ2-7; D gene: TRBD1; V gene: TRBV18; clone size: many; CDR3 protein: CASSRTGGGSGDYEQYF; CDR3 DNA: TGTGCCAGCTCACGTACAGGGGGCGGTTCGGGGGACTACGAGCAGTACTTC
J gene: TRBJ2-7; D gene: -; V gene: TRBV24-1; clone size: -; CDR3 protein: CATRQSGSHEQYF; CDR3 DNA: TGTGCCACCAGACAGTCAGGGTCCCACGAGCAGTACTTC
J gene: TRBJ2-7; D gene: TRBD1; V gene: TRBV10-3; clone size: -; CDR3 protein: CAIAVDRGAYEQYF; CDR3 DNA: TGTGCCATAGCAGTGGACAGGGGGGCCTACGAGCAGTACTTC
J gene: TRBJ2-5; D gene: -; V gene: TRBV5-8; clone size: -; CDR3 protein: CASSLGQIPRETQYF; CDR3 DNA: TGTGCCAGCAGCTTGGGGCAGATCCCCCGAGAGACCCAGTACTTC
J gene: TRBJ2-3; D gene: TRBD2; V gene: TRBV20-1; clone size: -; CDR3 protein: CSAVAGLEYF; CDR3 DNA: TGCAGTGCTGTAGCGGGCCTCGAGTATTTT
J gene: TRBJ2-2; D gene: -; V gene: TRBV12-5; clone size: -; CDR3 protein: CASGFSTGELFF; CDR3 DNA: TGTGCTAGTGGTTTTAGCACCGGGGAGCTGTTTTTT
J gene: TRBJ1-2; D gene: TRBD1; V gene: TRBV2; clone size: -; CDR3 protein: CASSSTGPLDTF; CDR3 DNA: TGTGCCAGCAGTTCGACAGGGCCCTTAGACACCTTC
J gene: TRBJ2-3; D gene: -; V gene: TRBV6-5; clone size: -; CDR3 protein: CASRRGWNTDTQYF; CDR3 DNA: TGTGCCAGCAGAAGGGGGTGGAACACAGATACGCAGTATTTT
J gene: TRBJ1-3; D gene: TRBD1; V gene: TRBV19; clone size: -; CDR3 protein: CASRPGQLAGNTIYF; CDR3 DNA: TGTGCCAGTAGGCCGGGACAGCTTGCTGGAAACACCATATATTTT
J gene: TRBJ2-1; D gene: TRBD2; V gene: TRBV7-9; clone size: -; CDR3 protein: CASSTTGGSYNEQFF; CDR3 DNA: TGTGCCAGCAGCACTACGGGGGGCTCCTACAATGAGCAGTTCTTC
J gene: TRBJ1-3; D gene: -; V gene: TRBV6-2/TRBV6-3; clone size: medium-sized; CDR3 protein: CASSRPRQSGNTIYF; CDR3 DNA: TGTGCCAGCAGCCGGCCCAGACAATCTGGAAACACCATATATTTT
J gene: TRBJ1-2; D gene: -; V gene: TRBV28; clone size: -; CDR3 protein: CASSLSRYGYTF; CDR3 DNA: TGTGCCAGCAGTTTAAGCCGTTATGGCTACACCTTC
J gene: TRBJ1-2; D gene: -; V gene: TRBV5-1; clone size: few; CDR3 protein: CASSKETGRLDSYTF; CDR3 DNA: TGCGCCAGCAGCAAGGAGACAGGACGTCTTGATAGCTACACCTTC
J gene: TRBJ2-7; D gene: TRBD2; V gene: TRBV10-3; clone size: -; CDR3 protein: CAIKSSGSLYEQYF; CDR3 DNA: TGTGCCATCAAGAGTAGCGGGAGTCTTTACGAGCAGTACTTC
J gene: TRBJ1-2; D gene: -; V gene: TRBV6-2/TRBV6-3; clone size: -; CDR3 protein: CASSYQEEYGYTF; CDR3 DNA: TGTGCCAGCAGTTACCAGGAGGAGTATGGCTACACCTTC
J gene: TRBJ1-5; D gene: -; V gene: TRBV24-1; clone size: many; CDR3 protein: CATSEPGRNQPQHF; CDR3 DNA: TGTGCCACCAGTGAACCAGGGCGCAATCAGCCCCAGCATTTT
J gene: TRBJ2-7; D gene: TRBD1; V gene: TRBV12-5; clone size: once; CDR3 protein: CASGSRTGTGNHEQYF; CDR3 DNA: TGTGCTAGTGGTTCCCGAACCGGGACAGGGAACCACGAGCAGTACTTC